The 21 T cell receptor beta chains below all came from one sample that was sequenced in a study of immune cell composition in non-small cell lung cancer. Normal lung was sampled as far from the tumour as possible, at least 3 cm. Produced via immunoSEQ multiplex PCR; TCRdb's table is partial and in-frame only. This table has 3,000 to 4,000 clones, around 69% appearing once. Source material: non-adjacent lung tissue. The receptors here all came from a human donor with non-small cell lung cancer.

Worth noting for this clone: This CDR3 is also generated by other DNA sequences in the sample. V gene TRBV6-5 combines with J gene TRBJ2-5; 13 bases agree with TRBD2. Germline V lookup: CDR1 MNHEY, CDR2 SVGAGI. The junction had 6 bases not matched to a gene; V was cut back by 7 bases and J by 4 bases. CDR3 size: 15 residues. The CDR3 DNA sequence: TGTGCCAGCACCCGACTAGCGGGGGGTCGAGAGACCCAGTACTTC. As protein: CASTRLAGGRETQYF.

This clone was seen a single time. The chain recombines TRBV7-2 with TRBJ2-2, with 9 bases that match TRBD1. There are 17 residues in the CDR3. With 5 bases clipped from V and 3 bases from J, the junction kept 10 bases outside the gene matches. Germline V gene lookup returns CDR1 SGHTA and CDR2 FQGNSA. The CDR3 coding sequence is TGTGCCAGCAGCCTCGCGGTGACAGGGGGGGACACCGGGGAGCTGTTTTTT. Its protein is CASSLAVTGGDTGELFF.

The J gene is TRBJ2-3, the V gene TRBV4-3; D may be TRBD2 (7 bases). Germline lookup yields CDR1 LGHNA and CDR2 YSLEER. This CDR3 region has 14 residues. Trimming took off 4 bases at V and 4 bases at J, with 12 bases between the two ends. The CDR3 DNA is TGCGCCAGCAGCCCGAGGGGGGGGGCAGATACGCAGTATTTT. It is translated as CASSPRGGADTQYF.

This chain links TRBV5-4 with TRBJ2-2; 7 bases align to TRBD1. Unmatched junction bases numbered 3, after V lost 4 bases and J lost 3 bases. This CDR3 has 14 residues. Germline V gene sequence: CDR1 SGHNT, CDR2 YYREEE (reference sequence). CDR3: CASSRGQDTGELFF. The CDR3 DNA sequence: TGTGCCAGCAGCAGAGGACAGGACACCGGGGAGCTGTTTTTT.

The gene calls are TRBV6-6 and TRBJ1-1, with D possibly TRBD1 on 5 matching bases. Germline CDR1 is MNHNY and CDR2 is SVGAGI (reference sequence). CDR3 length: 15 amino acids. Trimming shortened V by 7 bases and J by 0 bases, and 15 bases separated the two germline ends. CDR3 in amino acids: CASIPRRGLNTEAFF. In nucleotides, the CDR3 is TGTGCCAGCATCCCGAGGAGGGGCTTGAACACTGAAGCTTTCTTT.

There are a few counts of this clone. The chain has TRBV5-8 and TRBJ2-5, with D perhaps matching TRBD1 (6 bases). Germline loops: CDR1 SGHTS, CDR2 YDEGEE. The V end lost 4 bases, the J end lost 1 base, and 14 bases lay between the germline ends. The CDR3 runs to 15 residues. The CDR3 nucleotides read TGTGCCAGCAGCCTGAGGGGCAGGGGCCAAGAGACCCAGTACTTC. Protein sequence: CASSLRGRGQETQYF.

The rearrangement uses TRBV6-5 and TRBJ2-7; tentative D call: TRBD2 (7 bases). The CDR3 extends over 14 amino acids. V gave up 8 bases and J gave up 5 bases, with 19 bases separating them. Looked up from germline, CDR1 is MNHEY and CDR2 is SVGAGI. The CDR3 loop reads CASRRGALLNEQYF. CDR3 bases: TGTGCCAGCCGCCGGGGGGCCCTGTTGAACGAGCAGTACTTC.

The chain couples TRBV7-2 to TRBJ2-1; 12 bases line up with TRBD2. CDR1 is SGHTA and CDR2 is FQGNSA in the germline V gene. The V and J ends lost 4 bases and 7 bases, in that order; junction bases with no gene match: 5. CDR3 length: 15 residues. The CDR3 DNA reads TGTGCCAGCAGCTCTAGCGGGGGGGCAGGAAATGAGCAGTTCTTC. Translated: CASSSSGGAGNEQFF.

A word on this clone: This CDR3 is also generated by other DNA sequences in the sample. This sequence joins TRBV18 and TRBJ2-7, with D possibly being TRBD1 (5 bases). Between the trimmed V and J ends, which lost 2 bases and 3 bases, there was a span of 8 bases. The CDR3 loop spans 13 amino acids. The germline V gene encodes CDR1 KGHSH and CDR2 LQKENI. CDR3 loop: CASSPGANYEQYF. Written as DNA, the CDR3 is TGTGCCAGCTCACCAGGGGCCAACTACGAGCAGTACTTC.

This clone was seen once. This chain uses TRBV5-1 with TRBJ2-3; D is uncertain. Trimming removed 0 bases from V and 8 bases from J, with 13 bases in between. The CDR3 consists of 14 residues. Germline lookup yields CDR1 SGHRS and CDR2 YFSETQ. CDR3 in amino acids: CASSLAIPPGTQYF. Here the CDR3 DNA reads TGCGCCAGCAGCTTGGCCATCCCGCCGGGTACGCAGTATTTT.

This chain joins TRBV5-1 and TRBJ1-2, with D uncertain. The CDR3 contains 13 residues. Trimming removed 4 bases from V and 7 bases from J, with 14 bases in between. CDR1 is SGHRS, CDR2 YFSETQ, per germline. The CDR3 region is CASSLTEPSGYTF. The CDR3 bases are TGCGCCAGCAGCCTCACGGAGCCTAGTGGCTACACCTTC.

This clone turned up a few times. J is TRBJ1-6 and V is TRBV7-2; no clear D. The CDR3 spans 14 residues. Germline V gene sequence: CDR1 SGHTA, CDR2 FQGNSA. V shed 5 bases and J shed 10 bases, with 15 bases lying between them. The CDR3 bases are TGTGCCAGCAGCCCGCGAGGCGAAAGCTCACCCCTCCACTTT. Its translation: CASSPRGESSPLHF.

The chain uses TRBV7-2 and TRBJ1-1, with 7 bases lining up with TRBD1. Trimming removed 5 bases from V and 5 bases from J; junction bases left unmatched: 8. Germline CDR1 SGHTA, CDR2 FQGNSA. This CDR3 has 14 residues. The CDR3 DNA reads TGTGCCAGCAGCAACCGGGACAGAGGGACTGAAGCTTTCTTT. Protein sequence: CASSNRDRGTEAFF.

The J gene is TRBJ1-5, the V gene TRBV18, with a possible D match to TRBD1 (5 bases). Germline V gene lookup returns CDR1 KGHSH and CDR2 LQKENI. V was clipped by 2 bases and J by 5 bases, with 7 bases between them. CDR3 length equals 13 residues. The CDR3 DNA reads TGTGCCAGCTCACCAGTGACAGATCAGCCCCAGCATTTT. Its translation: CASSPVTDQPQHF. Combining the CDR3 with reference TRBV18 and TRBJ1-5 gives the whole variable domain NAGVMQNPRHLVRRRGQEARLRCSPMKGHSHVYWYRQLPEEGLKFMVYLQKENIIDESGMPKERFSAEFPKEGPSILRIQQVVRGDSAAYFCASSPVTDQPQHFGDGTRLSIL.

This clone was seen only once. The chain employs TRBV27 and TRBJ2-7, with 9 positions matching TRBD1. This CDR3 contains 14 residues. Germline CDR1 MNHEY, CDR2 SMNVEV (reference sequence). Trimming at V came to 2 bases and at J to 6 bases, leaving 5 bases not matched to a gene. CDR3 coding DNA: TGTGCCAGCAGTTTAATGGGACAGGGCGGCGAGCAGTACTTC. This sequence encodes CASSLMGQGGEQYF.

CDR3 sequence: CASSVGQGVGYTEAFF. CDR3 DNA: TGTGCCAGCAGCGTAGGACAGGGAGTAGGGTACACTGAAGCTTTCTTT. This chain links TRBV9 with TRBJ1-1, with 7 bases identical to TRBD1. Germline V gene sequence: CDR1 SGDLS, CDR2 YYNGEE. CDR3 size: 16 residues. Germline trimming cut 0 bases from V and 3 bases from J; bases unmatched to any gene: 8.

The chain couples TRBV27 to TRBJ2-7; TRBD2 aligns across 7 bases. The CDR3 length is 13 residues. Germline CDR1 MNHEY, CDR2 SMNVEV (reference sequence). V lost 8 bases and J lost 6; bases outside the gene matches: 10. The CDR3: CASLGRGEGEQYF. The CDR3, as DNA: TGTGCCAGCCTTGGGAGGGGAGAAGGCGAGCAGTACTTC.

This clone was counted only a few times. The rearrangement links TRBV5-1 to TRBJ1-2, with a tentative D call TRBD1 (6 bases). V lost 0 bases and J lost 6, with 12 bases in between. Germline V gene data show CDR1 as SGHRS and CDR2 as YFSETQ. This CDR3 region has 14 residues. The CDR3 is CASSLEQGYNGYTF. DNA for the CDR3: TGCGCCAGCAGCTTGGAACAGGGATACAATGGCTACACCTTC.

This rearrangement joins TRBV9 to TRBJ2-1; the D gene is possibly TRBD2 (6 bases). V dropped 0 bases and J dropped 4 bases, with 11 bases sitting between them. Looked up from germline, CDR1 is SGDLS and CDR2 is YYNGEE. The CDR3 has 15 residues. The CDR3 loop is CASSVDSGPYNEQFF. The CDR3 DNA reads as TGTGCCAGCAGCGTAGATAGCGGACCATACAATGAGCAGTTCTTC.

The sample holds a few counts of this clone. This rearrangement joins TRBV18 to TRBJ1-2; 10 positions match TRBD1. Losses at the gene ends were 0 bases for V and 4 bases for J; bases not matched to a gene: 8. This CDR3 has 17 residues. The germline CDR1 and CDR2 sequences are KGHSH and LQKENI. The CDR3 here is CASSPPGQGIQGYGYTF. CDR3 DNA: TGTGCCAGCTCACCACCGGGACAGGGGATCCAGGGCTATGGCTACACCTTC.

This chain uses TRBV7-6 with TRBJ2-7; D remains unclear. V was cut by 1 base and J by 5 bases, with 12 bases left in between. The CDR3 sequence is 14 residues long. Per germline, CDR1 SGHVS and CDR2 FNYEAQ. CDR3 loop: CASSLELKSHEQYF. The CDR3 DNA follows: TGTGCCAGCAGCTTAGAACTTAAGTCCCACGAGCAGTACTTC.